This T cell receptor (beta chain) originates from a study of molecular identifiers for immune sequencing clone quantification. This clonotype was picked up many times. With 0 bases removed from V and 0 bases from J, the gap between germline ends came to 6 bases. The length of the CDR3 is 15 residues. The V gene's germline CDR1 is SGHTA and CDR2 FQGNSA. TCRdb used MiXCR to reprocess the PCR reads, holding one entry per CDR3 protein. The sample includes roughly 320,000 distinct CDR3 sequences, roughly a quarter of them seen just once. The receptor's source is a human donor in good health. Some libraries in this study had Jurkat cell RNA spiked in. The sequencing input was naive CD8+ T cells from blood, with Jurkat cell RNA spiked in. Described subset: FACS-sorted CD8+CD4-CCR7+CD45RA+ naive T cells. The rearrangement uses TRBV7-2 and TRBJ1-5; no definite D call. The CDR3 is CASSLARASNQPQHF. CDR3 nucleotides: TGTGCCAGCAGCTTAGCGAGGGCTAGCAATCAGCCCCAGCATTTT.